Sequencing of this T cell receptor beta chain was carried out in a study of blood T cell repertoires in COVID-19. Background on the study: Specimens from acute and convalescent COVID-19 originated in the United States, Italy and Spain. From T cells, B-cell-depleted T cells, or PBMCs came the material, which was cDNA or gDNA.

Germline CDR1 and CDR2: LNHDA and SQIVND (reference sequence). The V end was cut by 2 bases, the J end by 7 bases, with 11 bases between. The length of the CDR3 is 13 residues. The authors' processing: For nucleated cells, counts were estimated from reference gene primer amplification. Some clones are missing from TCRdb's copy, which holds only in-frame ones; the method was immunoSEQ multiplex PCR. The DNA gave D and trimming, while V, J and clone size come from that table. The sample gives around 230,000 clones, roughly 88% of which show up once; 2% to 2.5% is in the top ten. Material for sequencing was peripheral blood. The chain is built from TRBV19 and TRBJ1-2; no clear D gene. The clonotype originates from a man aged 40-55 years who had recovered from COVID-19. The CDR3 is CASSISEGRGYTF. CDR3 DNA: TGTGCCAGTAGTATATCAGAGGGTCGTGGCTACACCTTC.